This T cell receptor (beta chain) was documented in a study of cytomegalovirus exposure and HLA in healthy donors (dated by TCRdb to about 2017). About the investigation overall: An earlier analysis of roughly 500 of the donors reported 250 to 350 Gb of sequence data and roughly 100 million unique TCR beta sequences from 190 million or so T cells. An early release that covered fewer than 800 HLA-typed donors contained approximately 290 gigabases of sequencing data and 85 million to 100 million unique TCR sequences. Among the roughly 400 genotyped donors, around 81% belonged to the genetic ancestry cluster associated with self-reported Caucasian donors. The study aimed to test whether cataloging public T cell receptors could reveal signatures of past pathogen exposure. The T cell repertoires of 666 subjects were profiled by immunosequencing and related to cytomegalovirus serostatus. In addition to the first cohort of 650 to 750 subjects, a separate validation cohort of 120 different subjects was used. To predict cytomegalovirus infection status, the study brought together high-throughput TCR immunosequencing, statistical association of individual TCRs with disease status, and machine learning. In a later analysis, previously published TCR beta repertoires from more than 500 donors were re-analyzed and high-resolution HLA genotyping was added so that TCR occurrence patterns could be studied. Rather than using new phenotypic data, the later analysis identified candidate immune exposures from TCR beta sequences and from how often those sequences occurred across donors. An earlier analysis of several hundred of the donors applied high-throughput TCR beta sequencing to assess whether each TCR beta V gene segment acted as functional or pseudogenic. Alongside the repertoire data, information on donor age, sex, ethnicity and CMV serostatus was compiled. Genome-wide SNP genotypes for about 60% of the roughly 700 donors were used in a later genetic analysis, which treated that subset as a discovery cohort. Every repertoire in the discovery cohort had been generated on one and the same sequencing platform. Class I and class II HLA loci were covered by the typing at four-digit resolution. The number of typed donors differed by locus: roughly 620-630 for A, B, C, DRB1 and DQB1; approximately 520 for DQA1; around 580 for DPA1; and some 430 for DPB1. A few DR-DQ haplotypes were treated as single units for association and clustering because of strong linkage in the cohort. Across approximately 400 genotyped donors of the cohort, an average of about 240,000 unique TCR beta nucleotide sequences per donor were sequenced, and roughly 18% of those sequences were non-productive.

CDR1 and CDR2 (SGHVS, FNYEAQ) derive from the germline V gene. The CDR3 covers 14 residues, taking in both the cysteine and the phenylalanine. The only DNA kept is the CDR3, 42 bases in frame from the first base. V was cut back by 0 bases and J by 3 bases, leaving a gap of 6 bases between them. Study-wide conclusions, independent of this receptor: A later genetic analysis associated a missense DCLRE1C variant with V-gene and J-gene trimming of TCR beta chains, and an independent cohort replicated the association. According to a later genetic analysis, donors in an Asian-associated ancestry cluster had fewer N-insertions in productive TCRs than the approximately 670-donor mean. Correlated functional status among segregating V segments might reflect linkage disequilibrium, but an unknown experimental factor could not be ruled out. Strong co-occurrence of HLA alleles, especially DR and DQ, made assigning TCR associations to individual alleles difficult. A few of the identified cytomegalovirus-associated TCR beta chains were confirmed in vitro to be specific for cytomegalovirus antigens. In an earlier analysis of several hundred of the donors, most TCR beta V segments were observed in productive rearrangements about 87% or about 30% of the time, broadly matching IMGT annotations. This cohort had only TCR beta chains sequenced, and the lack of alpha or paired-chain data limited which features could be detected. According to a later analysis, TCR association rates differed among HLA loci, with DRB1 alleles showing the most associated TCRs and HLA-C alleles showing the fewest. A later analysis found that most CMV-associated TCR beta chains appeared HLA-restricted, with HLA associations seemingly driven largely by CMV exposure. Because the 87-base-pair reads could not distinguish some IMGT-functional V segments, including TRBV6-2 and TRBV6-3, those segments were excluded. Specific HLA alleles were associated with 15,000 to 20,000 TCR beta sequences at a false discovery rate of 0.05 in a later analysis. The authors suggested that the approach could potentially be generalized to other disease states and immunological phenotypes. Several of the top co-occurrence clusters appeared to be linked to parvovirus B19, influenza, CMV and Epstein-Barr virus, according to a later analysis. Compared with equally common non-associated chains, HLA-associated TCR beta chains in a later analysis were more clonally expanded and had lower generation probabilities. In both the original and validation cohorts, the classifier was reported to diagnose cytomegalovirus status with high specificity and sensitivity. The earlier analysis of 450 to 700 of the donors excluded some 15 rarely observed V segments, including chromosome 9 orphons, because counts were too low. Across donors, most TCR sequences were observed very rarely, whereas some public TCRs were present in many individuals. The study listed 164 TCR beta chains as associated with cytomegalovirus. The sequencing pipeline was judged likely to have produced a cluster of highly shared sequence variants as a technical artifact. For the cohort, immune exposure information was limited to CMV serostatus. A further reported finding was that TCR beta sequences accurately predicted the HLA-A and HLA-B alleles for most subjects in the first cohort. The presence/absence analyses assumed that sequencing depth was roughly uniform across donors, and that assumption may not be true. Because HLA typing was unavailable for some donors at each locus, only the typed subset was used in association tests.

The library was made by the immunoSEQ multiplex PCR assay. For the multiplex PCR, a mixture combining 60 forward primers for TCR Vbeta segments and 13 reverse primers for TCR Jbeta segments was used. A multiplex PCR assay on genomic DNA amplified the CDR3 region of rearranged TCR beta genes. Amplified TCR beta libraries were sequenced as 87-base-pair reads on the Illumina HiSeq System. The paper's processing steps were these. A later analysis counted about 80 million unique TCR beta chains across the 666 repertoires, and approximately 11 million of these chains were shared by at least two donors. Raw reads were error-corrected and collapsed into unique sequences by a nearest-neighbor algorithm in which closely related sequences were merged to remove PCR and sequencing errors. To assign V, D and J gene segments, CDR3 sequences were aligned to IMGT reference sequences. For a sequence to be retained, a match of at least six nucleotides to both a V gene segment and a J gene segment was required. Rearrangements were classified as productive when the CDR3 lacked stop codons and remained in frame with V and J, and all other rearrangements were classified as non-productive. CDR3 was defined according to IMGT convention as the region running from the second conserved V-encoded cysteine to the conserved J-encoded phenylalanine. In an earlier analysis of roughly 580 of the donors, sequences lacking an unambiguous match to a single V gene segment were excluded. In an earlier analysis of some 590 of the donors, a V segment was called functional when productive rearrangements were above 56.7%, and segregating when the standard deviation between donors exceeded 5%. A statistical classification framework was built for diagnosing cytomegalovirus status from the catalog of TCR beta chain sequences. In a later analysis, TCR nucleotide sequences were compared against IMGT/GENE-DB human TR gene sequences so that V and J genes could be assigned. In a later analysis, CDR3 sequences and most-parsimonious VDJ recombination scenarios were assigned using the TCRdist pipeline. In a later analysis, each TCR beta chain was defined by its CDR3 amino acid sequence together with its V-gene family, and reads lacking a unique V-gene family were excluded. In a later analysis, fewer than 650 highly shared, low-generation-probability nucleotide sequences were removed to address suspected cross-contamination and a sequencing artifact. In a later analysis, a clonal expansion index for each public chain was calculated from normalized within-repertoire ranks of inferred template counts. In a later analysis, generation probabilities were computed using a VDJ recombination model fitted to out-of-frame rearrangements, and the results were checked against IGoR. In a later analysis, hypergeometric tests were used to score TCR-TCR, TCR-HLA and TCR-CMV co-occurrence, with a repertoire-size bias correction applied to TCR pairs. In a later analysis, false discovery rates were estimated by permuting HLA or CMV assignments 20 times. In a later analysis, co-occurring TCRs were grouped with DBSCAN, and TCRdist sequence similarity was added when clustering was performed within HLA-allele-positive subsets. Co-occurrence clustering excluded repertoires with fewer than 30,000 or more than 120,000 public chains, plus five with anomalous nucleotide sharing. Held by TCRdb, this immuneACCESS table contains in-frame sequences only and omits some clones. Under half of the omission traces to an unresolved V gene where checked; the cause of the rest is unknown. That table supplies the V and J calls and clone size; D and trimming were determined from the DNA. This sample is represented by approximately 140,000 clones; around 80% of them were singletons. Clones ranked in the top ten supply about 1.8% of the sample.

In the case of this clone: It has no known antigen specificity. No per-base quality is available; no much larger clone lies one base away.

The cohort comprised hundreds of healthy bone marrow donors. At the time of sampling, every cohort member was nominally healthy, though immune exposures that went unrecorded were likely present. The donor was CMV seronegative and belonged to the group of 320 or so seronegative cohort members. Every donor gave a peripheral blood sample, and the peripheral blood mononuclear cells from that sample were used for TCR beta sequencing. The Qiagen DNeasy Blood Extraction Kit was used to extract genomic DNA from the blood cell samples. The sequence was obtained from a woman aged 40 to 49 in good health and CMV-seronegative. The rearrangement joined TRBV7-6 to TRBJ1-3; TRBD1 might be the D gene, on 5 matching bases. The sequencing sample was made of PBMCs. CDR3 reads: CASSLARDGNTIYF. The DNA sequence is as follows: TGTGCCAGCAGCTTAGCCAGGGATGGAAACACCATATATTTT.